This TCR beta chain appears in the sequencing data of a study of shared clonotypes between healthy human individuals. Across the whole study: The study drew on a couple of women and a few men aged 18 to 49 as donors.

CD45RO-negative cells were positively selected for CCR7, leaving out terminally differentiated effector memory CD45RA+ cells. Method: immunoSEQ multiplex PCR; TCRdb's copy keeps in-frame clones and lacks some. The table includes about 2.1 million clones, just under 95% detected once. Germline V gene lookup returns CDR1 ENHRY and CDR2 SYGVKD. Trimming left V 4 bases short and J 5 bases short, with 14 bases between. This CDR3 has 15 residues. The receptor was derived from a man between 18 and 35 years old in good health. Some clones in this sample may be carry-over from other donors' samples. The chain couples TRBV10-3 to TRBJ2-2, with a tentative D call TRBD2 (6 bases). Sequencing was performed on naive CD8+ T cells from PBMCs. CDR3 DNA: TGTGCCATCAGTGTTCCCGGGAGAGGTACCGGGGAGCTGTTTTTT. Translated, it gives CAISVPGRGTGELFF.